The 19 T cell receptor beta chains below come from one sample, sequenced in a study of T cell changes during pregnancy in multiple sclerosis (dated by TCRdb to about 2019). The library was built by means of the immunoSEQ multiplex PCR assay. What TCRdb holds here is the immuneACCESS table cut down to in-frame rearrangements. Part of the clones is not present; checked against another copy, under half of the missing clones reflect an unresolved V gene, and the others are unexplained. For this sample the table gives some 46,000 clones, of which around 90% were detected only once. The biggest ten clones account for 0.39% of the sample. The source was CD4+ T cells from peripheral blood mononuclear cells, collected after pregnancy. These receptors were taken from a female donor with multiple sclerosis, enrolled in a pregnancy study.

A note on this clone: The germline gene is not matched at one end of the junction; a read error may be the cause. CDR3 loop: CAWSIGDSPIF. The CDR3 bases are TGTGCCTGGAGTATCGGGGACAGTCCCATCTTC. The chain recombines TRBV30 with TRBJ2-7; 7 positions agree with TRBD1. Germline lookup yields CDR1 GTSNPN and CDR2 SVGIG (reference sequence). This CDR3 is 11 amino acids long.

V is TRBV9 and J is TRBJ1-5; the D gene is possibly TRBD1 (6 bases). The CDR3 contains 15 residues. Germline V gene lookup returns CDR1 SGDLS and CDR2 YYNGEE. Trimming removed 2 bases at V and 2 bases at J, with 11 bases between. CDR3 region: CASSVDDRRNQPQHF. The CDR3 bases are TGTGCCAGCAGCGTTGACGACAGGCGCAATCAGCCCCAGCATTTT.

The chain couples TRBV5-1 to TRBJ2-6; no firm D call. Trimming cost V 2 bases and J 0 bases, with 9 bases left between them. Per the germline V gene, CDR1 is SGHRS and CDR2 is YFSETQ. The CDR3 totals 16 residues. The CDR3 reads CASSLAITSGANVLTF. CDR3 sequence (DNA): TGCGCCAGCAGCTTAGCGATAACCTCTGGGGCCAACGTCCTGACTTTC.

The chain couples TRBV28 to TRBJ2-1, with TRBD2 matching over 16 bases. The CDR3 has 19 amino acids. Germline assignment: CDR1 MDHEN and CDR2 SYDVKM. J gave up 0 bases and V 3 bases, and 5 bases lay outside the gene matches. The CDR3 DNA reads as TGTGCCAGCAGTTTTTTCGGGACTAGCGGGAGGGCCTCCTACAATGAGCAGTTCTTC. It translates to CASSFFGTSGRASYNEQFF. Full variable domain (outside the CDR3, taken from reference TRBV28 and TRBJ2-1): DVKVTQSSRYLVKRTGEKVFLECVQDMDHENMFWYRQDPGLGLRLIYFSYDVKMKEKGDIPEGYSVSREKKERFSLILESASTNQTSMYLCASSFFGTSGRASYNEQFFGPGTRLTVL.

The chain links TRBV19 to TRBJ2-3; tentative D call: TRBD1 (7 bases). CDR1 is LNHDA, CDR2 SQIVND, per germline (reference sequence). V was shortened by 3 bases and J by 2 bases, with 18 bases between the two germline ends. The CDR3 is 17 residues long. The CDR3, as DNA: TGTGCCAGTAGTATCTGGGACAGCGGAGGGGACACAGATACGCAGTATTTT. Translation gives CASSIWDSGGDTDTQYF.

The chain joins TRBV5-1 to TRBJ2-1, with 11 bases identical to TRBD2. Germline assignment: CDR1 SGHRS and CDR2 YFSETQ. V was clipped by 4 bases and J by 3 bases; unmatched bases: 15. The CDR3 is 19 amino acids. CDR3 sequence (DNA): TGCGCCAGCAGCCCCGATACTAGCGGGAGCGCCCCTCACTACAATGAGCAGTTCTTC. Translated, it gives CASSPDTSGSAPHYNEQFF. The whole variable domain, filled in from reference TRBV5-1 and TRBJ2-1, reads KAGVTQTPRYLIKTRGQQVTLSCSPISGHRSVSWYQQTPGQGLQFLFEYFSETQRNKGNFPGRFSGRQFSNSRSEMNVSTLELGDSALYLCASSPDTSGSAPHYNEQFFGPGTRLTVL.

The chain has TRBV30 and TRBJ2-5; 7 bases match TRBD2. The CDR3 totals 16 residues. After removal of 4 bases from V and 2 bases from J, the junction contained 13 bases not matched to a gene. The germline gives CDR1 GTSNPN, CDR2 SVGIG (reference sequence). The CDR3 spells CAWTLHLAEGQETQYF. CDR3 nucleotides: TGTGCCTGGACCCTCCACCTAGCGGAGGGGCAAGAGACCCAGTACTTC. Based on the CDR3 plus reference TRBV30 and TRBJ2-5, the full variable domain is SQTIHQWPATLVQPVGSPLSLECTVEGTSNPNLYWYRQAAGRGLQLLFYSVGIGQISSEVPQNLSASRPQDRQFILSSKKLLLSDSGFYLCAWTLHLAEGQETQYFGPGTRLLVL.

The CDR3 protein is CASSASSGRPPYNEQFF. CDR3 sequence (DNA): TGTGCCAGTAGTGCCTCTAGCGGCCGCCCCCCCTACAATGAGCAGTTCTTC. The chain combines TRBV19 with TRBJ2-1; TRBD2 aligns across 7 bases. The CDR3 loop spans 17 amino acids. The germline V gene has CDR1 LNHDA and CDR2 SQIVND (reference sequence). The J segment lost 2 bases and the V segment lost 5 bases, leaving 12 bases of the junction unmatched.

In its sample, this clone was seen once. The J gene is TRBJ2-2, the V gene TRBV23-1; D is uncertain. TRBV23-1 is classed as an ORF, of uncertain function. There are 17 residues in the CDR3. Trimming took off 2 bases at V and 0 bases at J, with 13 bases between the two ends. Here the CDR3 reads CASSQPRGDANTGELFF. CDR3 in DNA: TGCGCCAGCAGTCAACCACGAGGAGACGCGAACACCGGGGAGCTGTTTTTT.

The rearrangement links TRBV28 to TRBJ2-2; D is possibly TRBD2 (6 bases). Germline V gene data show CDR1 as MDHEN and CDR2 as SYDVKM. V lost 4 bases and J lost 2, with 17 bases in between. This CDR3 spans 17 amino acids. The CDR3 here is CASSSLLGRLNTGELFF. CDR3 bases: TGTGCCAGCAGTTCCTTGTTAGGGAGGCTCAACACCGGGGAGCTGTTTTTT.

Remarks on this clone: At one end, the junction sequence differs from germline, possibly due to a read error. The genes are TRBV18 and TRBJ1-1, with TRBD1 matching 7 bases. The CDR3 runs 14 residues. Germline V gives CDR1 KGHSH, CDR2 LQKENI. CDR3 region: CASSPQTGRTEAFF. The CDR3 DNA reads TGTGCCAGCTCGCCACAGACAGGGAGAACTGAAGCTTTCTTT.

A word on this clone: Distinct nucleotide sequences in the sample also encode this CDR3. The chain is built from TRBV6-1 and TRBJ1-5, with TRBD1 matching 7 bases. CDR3 length: 14 amino acids. Trimming at V came to 8 bases and at J to 4 bases, leaving 8 bases not matched to a gene. Germline CDR1 reads MNHNS; CDR2 reads SASEGT. CDR3 in amino acids: CASRLGQSNQPQHF. CDR3 in DNA: TGTGCCAGCCGACTGGGACAGAGTAATCAGCCCCAGCATTTT.

This rearrangement joins TRBV29-1 to TRBJ2-1; TRBD2 aligns across 10 bases. The CDR3 is made up of 14 amino acids. Trimming cost V 2 bases and J 6 bases; bases outside gene matches: 4. Germline values: CDR1 SQVTM, CDR2 ANQGSEA. The CDR3 sequence: CSVELLAGPNEQFF. CDR3 DNA: TGCAGCGTTGAACTACTAGCGGGACCCAATGAGCAGTTCTTC.

The V gene is TRBV2, the J gene TRBJ2-5, with TRBD1 as a possible D gene (6 bases). CDR1 and CDR2 (germline): SNHLY, FYNNEI. The CDR3 length is 16 residues. The V end lost 2 bases, the J end lost 7 bases, and 20 bases lay between the germline ends. The CDR3 is CASSERGTPPLWTQYF. The CDR3 DNA follows: TGTGCCAGCAGTGAAAGGGGGACACCTCCCCTTTGGACCCAGTACTTC. Supplemented by reference TRBV2 and TRBJ2-5, the full variable domain reads EPEVTQTPSHQVTQMGQEVILRCVPISNHLYFYWYRQILGQKVEFLVSFYNNEISEKSEIFDDQFSVERPDGSNFTLKIRSTKLEDSAMYFCASSERGTPPLWTQYFGPGTRLLVL.

This clone is a singleton in its sample. The chain carries TRBV6-6 and TRBJ2-7, with TRBD2 as a possible D gene (7 bases). Germline CDR1 reads MNHNY; CDR2 reads SVGAGI (reference sequence). The ends were cut back, 7 bases at V and 4 bases at J, with 20 bases in the middle. This CDR3 has 15 amino acids. CDR3 sequence: CASTSYGGGEYEQYF. Here the CDR3 DNA reads TGTGCCAGCACGTCGTATGGAGGGGGGGAATACGAGCAGTACTTC.

This chain joins TRBV6-6 and TRBJ1-3; the D is unclear. The germline V gene encodes CDR1 MNHNY and CDR2 SVGAGI (reference sequence). V was cut by 7 bases and J by 0 bases, with 4 bases left in between. The CDR3 has 12 residues. CDR3 loop: CASTLSGNTIYF. CDR3 sequence (DNA): TGTGCCAGCACCCTCTCTGGAAACACCATATATTTT.

The chain has TRBV7-2 and TRBJ2-5; 12 bases match TRBD2. This CDR3 region has 16 residues. Germline V gene lookup returns CDR1 SGHTA and CDR2 FQGNSA. J was trimmed by 5 bases and V by 2 bases; bases with no gene match: 6. The CDR3 DNA reads as TGTGCCAGCAGCTTAAGGACTAGCGGGATGGGGGAGACCCAGTACTTC. This sequence encodes CASSLRTSGMGETQYF. The full variable domain, its missing parts supplied by reference TRBV7-2 and TRBJ2-5, is GAGVSQSPSNKVTEKGKDVELRCDPISGHTALYWYRQSLGQGLEFLIYFQGNSAPDKSGLPSDRFSAERTGGSVSTLTIQRTQQEDSAVYLCASSLRTSGMGETQYFGPGTRLLVL.

The rearrangement links TRBV6-4 to TRBJ2-1; D is perhaps TRBD2 (5 bases). The V gene lost 3 bases and the J gene lost 0 bases, with 12 bases spanning the gap. The CDR3 sequence is 16 residues long. CDR1 and CDR2 (germline): MRHNA, SNTAGT. The CDR3 DNA reads TGTGCCAGCAGTGATCAGCGGACGAGCTCCTACAATGAGCAGTTCTTC. Translating gives CASSDQRTSSYNEQFF.

This clone appeared once. This chain connects TRBV9 to TRBJ1-1, with D uncertain. The CDR3 sequence is 14 residues long. Trimming cost V 0 bases and J 1 base, with 7 bases left between them. CDR1 is SGDLS, CDR2 YYNGEE, per germline. CDR3 amino acids: CASSVGQSNTEAFF. CDR3 in DNA: TGTGCCAGCAGCGTAGGGCAGTCGAACACTGAAGCTTTCTTT.